Listed below are T cell receptor beta chains from one sample, sequenced in a study of OX40 agonist ivuxolimab in advanced cancers. Repertoires were generated with immunoSEQ multiplex PCR, while TCRdb's copy carries only in-frame clones and drops some. The profile shows about 43,000 clones, 70% to 90% of them singletons. The sequences come from CD4+ or CD8+ T cells sorted from blood, collected in a trial of the OX40 agonist ivuxolimab. The receptors were sampled from an adult with an advanced solid tumor such as melanoma, head and neck, liver or kidney cancer. Each CDR3 is given with its conserved first and last residue. A D gene is named only where the DNA matches it firmly. Where a row states a size, it is once, few, many or the class of an expanded clone; other rows omit it.

V gene	D gene	clone size	J gene	CDR3 DNA	CDR3 protein
TRBV12-2	.	.	TRBJ2-1	TGTGCAAGTCGGGAGACACGTACCTCCTACAATGAGCAGTTCTTC	CASRETRTSYNEQFF
TRBV29-1	.	.	TRBJ2-1	TGCAGCGCCCAGGAGGGGGGAAGAGAGCAGTTCTTC	CSAQEGGREQFF
TRBV29-1	TRBD1	.	TRBJ2-1	TGCAGCGTTCCCACCCCTACAGGGGGTGGTGAGCAGTTCTTC	CSVPTPTGGGEQFF
TRBV19	.	.	TRBJ2-2	TGTGCCACCTCTAAAGGGACATCGAACACCGGGGAGCTGTTTTTT	CATSKGTSNTGELFF
TRBV5-1	TRBD2	.	TRBJ2-5	TGCGCCAGCAGCTTGAGGACTAGCGGGACCCCCCCTGAGACCCAGTACTTC	CASSLRTSGTPPETQYF
TRBV7-3	.	.	TRBJ1-6	TGTGCCAGCAGCTTAAATGTCCTGGCACCCCTCCACTTT	CASSLNVLAPLHF
TRBV6-5	.	.	TRBJ1-1	TGTGCCAGCAGTACCGCTGAGTACAGGGACACTGAAGCTTTCTTT	CASSTAEYRDTEAFF
TRBV6-4	TRBD1	.	TRBJ1-3	TGTGCCAGAAAAGACAGGGGGCTTGGAAACACCATATATTTT	CARKDRGLGNTIYF
TRBV19	.	.	TRBJ2-1	TGTGCCAGTAGTACAAACACCCCGCAGCGGTATTCCTACAATGAGCAGTTCTTC	CASSTNTPQRYSYNEQFF
TRBV6-5	.	.	TRBJ1-4	TGTGCCAGCAGTTACTCACGAGCAACTAATGAAAAACTGTTTTTT	CASSYSRATNEKLFF
TRBV9	.	.	TRBJ1-6	TGTGCCAGCAGCGCCCATCTATTGGGAAATTCACCCCTCCACTTT	CASSAHLLGNSPLHF
TRBV2	.	.	TRBJ1-1	TGTGCCAGCAGTCCTTTGACCGTGAACACTGAAGCTTTCTTT	CASSPLTVNTEAFF
TRBV29-1	.	.	TRBJ2-2	TGCAGCGTGGCAGGGTTCGGGGAGCTGTTTTTT	CSVAGFGELFF
TRBV15	.	.	TRBJ1-5	TGTGCCACCAGCAGGGGGGGACCTTATAGCAATCAGCCCCAGCATTTT	CATSRGGPYSNQPQHF
TRBV12-2	.	.	TRBJ2-2	TGTGCCAGCAGCGCCAACGATTGGGGAGGCACCGGGGAGCTGTTTTTT	CASSANDWGGTGELFF
TRBV5-1	TRBD2	.	TRBJ2-1	TGCGCCAGCGGACTAGCGGGGGGGGCGGCGGAGCAGTTCTTC	CASGLAGGAAEQFF
TRBV6-4	.	.	TRBJ1-3	TGTGCCAGCAGGTGGGGAGGTGGAAACACCATATATTTT	CASRWGGGNTIYF
TRBV7-8	.	.	TRBJ1-5	TGTGCCAGCAGCCCCCGTTTCAGCAATCAGCCCCAGCATTTT	CASSPRFSNQPQHF
TRBV5-8	.	.	TRBJ2-7	TGTGCCAGCAGCCCTTCCTACGAGCAGTACTTC	CASSPSYEQYF
TRBV6-6	TRBD1	.	TRBJ2-1	TGTGCCAGCAGTGGGACAGGGGTCGGGTTTCAAAATGAGCAGTTCTTC	CASSGTGVGFQNEQFF
TRBV6-5	.	.	TRBJ1-2	TGTGCCAGCAGACCCCGCGGGGACTATGGCTACACCTTC	CASRPRGDYGYTF
TRBV11-2	.	.	TRBJ2-7	TGTGCCAGCAGCTTAGATAGATACAGTTACGAGCAGTACTTC	CASSLDRYSYEQYF
TRBV5-1	.	.	TRBJ2-5	TGCGCCAGCAGCTTGGCAGAGACCCAGTACTTC	CASSLAETQYF
TRBV19	.	once	TRBJ2-1	TGTGCCAGTAGTATAGAGCCGGGCGGGGCGCACGTGGATGAGCAGTTCTTC	CASSIEPGGAHVDEQFF
TRBV7-3	TRBD1	few	TRBJ1-1	TGTGCCAGCAGCCCGTACAGGGGAGACACTGAAGCTTTCTTT	CASSPYRGDTEAFF
TRBV19	.	.	TRBJ2-7	TGTGCCAGTAGCACCGGGAAGGCTCGCGACGAGCAGTACTTC	CASSTGKARDEQYF
TRBV5-5	TRBD1	.	TRBJ1-5	TGTGCCAGCGTCGTCGAACCGGGACAGGGAAATCAGCCCCAGCATTTT	CASVVEPGQGNQPQHF
TRBV2	.	.	TRBJ2-3	TGTGCCAGCAGACGGACAGACCTGAGCACAGATACGCAGTATTTT	CASRRTDLSTDTQYF
TRBV6-6	.	.	TRBJ2-3	TGTGCCAGCTTCGGGACTCCCTTCACAGATACGCAGTATTTT	CASFGTPFTDTQYF
TRBV11-3	TRBD2	.	TRBJ2-1	TGTGCCAGCTCGGGACTAGCGGGGATCAATGAGCAGTTCTTC	CASSGLAGINEQFF
TRBV6-1	.	.	TRBJ1-2	TGTGCCAGCAGTGCCGGGACGAACTATGGCTACACCTTC	CASSAGTNYGYTF
TRBV7-9	TRBD2	.	TRBJ2-3	TGTGCCAGCAGCCGGCAACGGGGGGGCCAGAGAGATACGCAGTATTTT	CASSRQRGGQRDTQYF
TRBV1	.	.	TRBJ2-5	TGCACCAGCAGCCAAGACCCGACCCCCGGACTAGCGGGGACTCAAGAGACCCAGTACTTC	CTSSQDPTPGLAGTQETQYF
TRBV5-4	.	.	TRBJ2-1	TGTGCCAGCAGCTCGGGTAGGTTAGGGCCCCACAATGAGCAGTTCTTC	CASSSGRLGPHNEQFF
TRBV6-9	TRBD2	.	TRBJ2-5	TGTGCCAGCAGTTATCGGCAGGCCGGGGGGGAAGAGACCCAGTACTTC	CASSYRQAGGEETQYF
TRBV4-1	.	.	TRBJ1-4	TGCGCCAGCAGCCAAGATAGCGGAACAGGGAATGAAAAACTGTTTTTT	CASSQDSGTGNEKLFF
TRBV2	.	medium-sized	TRBJ2-7	TGTGCCAGCAGTGAGACCTCCACAAAGGGCTACGAGCAGTACTTC	CASSETSTKGYEQYF
TRBV19	.	.	TRBJ1-6	TGTGCCAGTAGCCACGTTGGCAGTTCACCCCTCCACTTT	CASSHVGSSPLHF
TRBV28	.	.	TRBJ1-1	TGTGCCAGCAGGGGGCCCCTGAACACTGAAGCTTTCTTT	CASRGPLNTEAFF
TRBV6-1	TRBD2	.	TRBJ2-1	TGTGCCAGCACCCGACTAGCGGCCTACAATGAGCAGTTCTTC	CASTRLAAYNEQFF
TRBV28	TRBD1	.	TRBJ2-7	TGTGCCAGCAGTTCGCCCGGGACAGTCACCTACGAGCAGTACTTC	CASSSPGTVTYEQYF
TRBV21-1	.	.	TRBJ1-6	TGTGCCAGCAGCAAAGGAGACGAACAGGGCGGCGAGAGTTCACCCCTCCACTTT	CASSKGDEQGGESSPLHF
TRBV6-5	.	.	TRBJ2-7	TGTGCCAGCAGCCGGGACGGCTACGAGCAGTACTTC	CASSRDGYEQYF
TRBV19	TRBD1	.	TRBJ2-5	TGTGCCAGTAGTGGGACAGGGGTTCGGGAGACCCAGTACTTC	CASSGTGVRETQYF
TRBV27	TRBD1	.	TRBJ2-7	TGTGCCAGCAGTGGCAGGGGGACGTACGAGCAGTACTTC	CASSGRGTYEQYF
TRBV6-1	.	.	TRBJ1-2	TGTGCCAGCACCCCCGGGGGCGGCTACTATGGCTACACCTTC	CASTPGGGYYGYTF
TRBV5-1	TRBD1	.	TRBJ1-2	TGCGCCAGCAGCTCCGGGACAGGGTCGAACTATGGCTACACCTTC	CASSSGTGSNYGYTF
TRBV6-5	.	.	TRBJ1-1	TGTGCCAGCAGTTACGCGATGAACACTGAAGCTTTCTTT	CASSYAMNTEAFF